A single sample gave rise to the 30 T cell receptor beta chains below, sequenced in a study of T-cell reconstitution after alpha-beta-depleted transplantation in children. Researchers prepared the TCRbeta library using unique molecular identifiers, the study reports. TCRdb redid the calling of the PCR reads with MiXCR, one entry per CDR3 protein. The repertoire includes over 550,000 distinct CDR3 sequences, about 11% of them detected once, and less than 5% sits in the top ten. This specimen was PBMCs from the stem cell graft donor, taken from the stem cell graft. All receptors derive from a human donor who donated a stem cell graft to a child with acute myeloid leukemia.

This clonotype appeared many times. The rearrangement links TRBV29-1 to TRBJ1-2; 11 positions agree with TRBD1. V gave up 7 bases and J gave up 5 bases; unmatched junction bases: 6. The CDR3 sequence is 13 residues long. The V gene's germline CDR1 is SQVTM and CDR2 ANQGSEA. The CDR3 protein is CSGLGQGAYGYTF. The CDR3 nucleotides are TGCAGCGGTCTTGGACAGGGGGCTTATGGCTACACCTTC.

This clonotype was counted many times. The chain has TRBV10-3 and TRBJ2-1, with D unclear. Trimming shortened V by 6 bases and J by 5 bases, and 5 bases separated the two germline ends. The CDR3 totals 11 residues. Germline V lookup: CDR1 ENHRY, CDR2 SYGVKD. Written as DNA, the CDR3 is TGTGCCATCAGCAAGGACAATGAGCAGTTCTTC. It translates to CAISKDNEQFF.

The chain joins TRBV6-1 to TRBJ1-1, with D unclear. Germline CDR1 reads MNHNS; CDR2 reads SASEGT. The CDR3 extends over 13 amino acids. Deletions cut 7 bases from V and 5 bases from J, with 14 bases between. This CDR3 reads CASTESGKTEAFF. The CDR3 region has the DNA TGTGCCAGCACCGAATCAGGCAAGACTGAAGCTTTCTTT.

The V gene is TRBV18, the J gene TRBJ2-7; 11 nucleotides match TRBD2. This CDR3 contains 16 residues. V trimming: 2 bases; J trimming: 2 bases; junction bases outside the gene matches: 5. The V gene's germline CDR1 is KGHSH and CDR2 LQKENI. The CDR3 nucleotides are TGTGCCAGCTCACCAATTGGGACTAGCGGACCCTACGAGCAGTACTTC. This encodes CASSPIGTSGPYEQYF.

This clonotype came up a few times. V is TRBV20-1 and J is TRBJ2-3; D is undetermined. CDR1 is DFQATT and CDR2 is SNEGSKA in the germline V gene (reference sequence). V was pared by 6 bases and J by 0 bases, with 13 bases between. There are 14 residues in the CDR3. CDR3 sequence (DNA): TGCAGTGCCTTGACAATTTCTAGCACAGATACGCAGTATTTT. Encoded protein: CSALTISSTDTQYF.

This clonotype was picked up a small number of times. The CDR3 protein is CASSATGFNEKLFF. In DNA form, the CDR3 reads TGTGCCAGCAGTGCGACAGGTTTTAATGAAAAACTGTTTTTT. The V gene is TRBV2, the J gene TRBJ1-4; D might be TRBD1 (6 bases). The CDR3 runs 14 residues. Germline V gene sequence: CDR1 SNHLY, CDR2 FYNNEI. The ends were cut back, 4 bases at V and 4 bases at J, with 10 bases in the middle.

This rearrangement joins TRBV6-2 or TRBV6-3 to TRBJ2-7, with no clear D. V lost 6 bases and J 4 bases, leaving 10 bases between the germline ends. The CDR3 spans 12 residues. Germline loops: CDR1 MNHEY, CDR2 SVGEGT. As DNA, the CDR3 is TGTGCCAGCAGCGAAAGGGTGTACGAGCAGTACTTC. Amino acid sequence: CASSERVYEQYF.

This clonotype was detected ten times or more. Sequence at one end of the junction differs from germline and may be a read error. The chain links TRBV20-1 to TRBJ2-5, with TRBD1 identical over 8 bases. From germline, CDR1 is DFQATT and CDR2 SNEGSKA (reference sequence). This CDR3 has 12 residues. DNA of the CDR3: TGCAGCGCTAACAGGGGGCAAGAGACCCAGTACTTC. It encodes CSANRGQETQYF.

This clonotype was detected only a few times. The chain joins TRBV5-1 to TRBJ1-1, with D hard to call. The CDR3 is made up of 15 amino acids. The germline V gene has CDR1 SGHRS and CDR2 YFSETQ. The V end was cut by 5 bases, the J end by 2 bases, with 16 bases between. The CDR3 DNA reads TGCGCCAGCAGACGTTTCTCCAGTGGTAACACTGAAGCTTTCTTT. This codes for CASRRFSSGNTEAFF.

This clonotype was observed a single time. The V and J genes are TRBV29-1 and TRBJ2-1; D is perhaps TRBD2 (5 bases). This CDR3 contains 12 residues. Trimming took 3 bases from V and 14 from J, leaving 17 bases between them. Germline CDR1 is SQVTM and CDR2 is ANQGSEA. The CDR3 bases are TGCAGCGTTGATTCTGGAGGAAGTGGAGAGTTCTTC. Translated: CSVDSGGSGEFF.

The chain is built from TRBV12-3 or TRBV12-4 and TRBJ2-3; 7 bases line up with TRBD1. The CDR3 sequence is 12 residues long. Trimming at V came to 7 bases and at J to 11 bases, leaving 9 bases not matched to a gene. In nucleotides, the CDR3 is TGTGCCAGCACCCGAGCTCAGGGGGTGCAGTATTTT. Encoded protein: CASTRAQGVQYF.

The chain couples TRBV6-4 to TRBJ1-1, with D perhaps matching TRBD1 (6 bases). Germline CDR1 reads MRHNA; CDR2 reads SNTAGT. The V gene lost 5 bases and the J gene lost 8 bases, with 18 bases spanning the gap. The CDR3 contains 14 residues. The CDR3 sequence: CASSTEGGASEAFF. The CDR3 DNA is TGTGCCAGCAGTACCGAAGGGGGAGCCTCCGAAGCTTTCTTT.

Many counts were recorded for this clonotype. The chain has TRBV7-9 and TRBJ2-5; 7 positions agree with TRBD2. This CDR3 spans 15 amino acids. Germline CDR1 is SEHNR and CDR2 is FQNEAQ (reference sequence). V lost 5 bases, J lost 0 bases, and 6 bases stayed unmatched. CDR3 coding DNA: TGTGCCAGCAGCCTTTGGGGAGGGTACCAAGAGACCCAGTACTTC. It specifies CASSLWGGYQETQYF.

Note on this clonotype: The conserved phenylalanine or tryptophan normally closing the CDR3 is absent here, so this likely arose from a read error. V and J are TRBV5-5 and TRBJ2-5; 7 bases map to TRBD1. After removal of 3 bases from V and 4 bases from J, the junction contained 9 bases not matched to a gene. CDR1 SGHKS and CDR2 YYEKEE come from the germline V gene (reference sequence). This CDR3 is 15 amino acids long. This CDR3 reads CASSSATNRGETQYL. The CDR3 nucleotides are TGTGCCAGCAGCTCGGCCACCAACAGGGGAGAGACCCAGTACTTG.

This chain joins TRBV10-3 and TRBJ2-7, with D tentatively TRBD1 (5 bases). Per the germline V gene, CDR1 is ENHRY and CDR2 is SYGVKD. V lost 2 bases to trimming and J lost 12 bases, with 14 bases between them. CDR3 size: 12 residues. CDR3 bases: TGTGCCATCAGTGAGATCCAGGGATTGTCGTACTTC. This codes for CAISEIQGLSYF.

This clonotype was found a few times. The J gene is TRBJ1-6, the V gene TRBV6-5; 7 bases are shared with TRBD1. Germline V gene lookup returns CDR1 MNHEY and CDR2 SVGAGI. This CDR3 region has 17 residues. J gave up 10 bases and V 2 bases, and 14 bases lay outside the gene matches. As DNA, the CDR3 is TGTGCCAGCAGTTACGACCGGGACAGAGCTATCTGGTCACCCCTCCACTTT. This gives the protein CASSYDRDRAIWSPLHF.

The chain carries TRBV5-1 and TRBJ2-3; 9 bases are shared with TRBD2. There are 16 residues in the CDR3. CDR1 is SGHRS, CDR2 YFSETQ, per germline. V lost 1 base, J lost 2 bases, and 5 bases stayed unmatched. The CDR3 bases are TGCGCCAGCAGCTTGCGCGGACTAGCGCTCACAGATACGCAGTATTTT. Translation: CASSLRGLALTDTQYF.

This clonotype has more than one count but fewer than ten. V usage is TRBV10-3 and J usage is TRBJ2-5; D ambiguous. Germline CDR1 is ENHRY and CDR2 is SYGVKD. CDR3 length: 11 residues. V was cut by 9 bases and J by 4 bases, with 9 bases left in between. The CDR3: CAIRVGETQYF. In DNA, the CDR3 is TGTGCCATAAGGGTGGGAGAGACCCAGTACTTC.

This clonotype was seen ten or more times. The CDR3 bases are TGTGCCAGCAGTTTATACGGTTACCAGGGAGATACGCAGTATTTT. Translating gives CASSLYGYQGDTQYF. This sequence joins TRBV27 and TRBJ2-3, with TRBD1 as a possible D gene (5 bases). The length of the CDR3 is 15 residues. The germline V gene encodes CDR1 MNHEY and CDR2 SMNVEV (reference sequence). V shed 1 base and J shed 5 bases, with 13 bases lying between them.

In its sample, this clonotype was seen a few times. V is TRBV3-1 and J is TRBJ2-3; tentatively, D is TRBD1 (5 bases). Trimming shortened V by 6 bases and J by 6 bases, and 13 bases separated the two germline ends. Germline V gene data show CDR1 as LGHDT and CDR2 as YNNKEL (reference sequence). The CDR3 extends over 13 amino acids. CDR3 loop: CASSRQLVDTQYF. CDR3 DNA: TGTGCCAGCAGTCGACAGTTGGTGGATACGCAGTATTTT.

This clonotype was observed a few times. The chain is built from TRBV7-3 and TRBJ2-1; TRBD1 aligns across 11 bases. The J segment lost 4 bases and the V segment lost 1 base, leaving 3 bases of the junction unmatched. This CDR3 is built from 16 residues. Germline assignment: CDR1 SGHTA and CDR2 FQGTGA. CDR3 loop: CASSLRGTGGYNEQFF. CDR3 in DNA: TGTGCCAGCAGCTTAAGAGGGACAGGGGGATACAATGAGCAGTTCTTC.

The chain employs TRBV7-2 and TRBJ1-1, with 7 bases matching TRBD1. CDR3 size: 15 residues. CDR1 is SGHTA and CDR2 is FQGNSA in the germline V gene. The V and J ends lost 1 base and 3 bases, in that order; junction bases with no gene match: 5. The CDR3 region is CASSLETGRDTEAFF. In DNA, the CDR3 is TGTGCCAGCAGCTTAGAGACAGGGAGGGACACTGAAGCTTTCTTT.

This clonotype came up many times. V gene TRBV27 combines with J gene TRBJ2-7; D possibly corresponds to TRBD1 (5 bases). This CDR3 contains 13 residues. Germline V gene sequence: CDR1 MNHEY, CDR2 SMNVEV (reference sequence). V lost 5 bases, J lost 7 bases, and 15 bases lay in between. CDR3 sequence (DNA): TGTGCCAGCAGTCCCCTTGGGAAGGGGGAGCAGTACTTC. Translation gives CASSPLGKGEQYF.

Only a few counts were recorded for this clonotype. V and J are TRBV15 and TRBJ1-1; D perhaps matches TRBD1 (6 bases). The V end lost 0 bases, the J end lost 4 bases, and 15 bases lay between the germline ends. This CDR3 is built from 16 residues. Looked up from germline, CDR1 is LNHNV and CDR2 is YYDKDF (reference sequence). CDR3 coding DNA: TGTGCCACCAGCAGAGATCCCTCGACGACAGGCACTGAAGCTTTCTTT. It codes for CATSRDPSTTGTEAFF. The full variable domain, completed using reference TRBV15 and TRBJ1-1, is DAMVIQNPRYQVTQFGKPVTLSCSQTLNHNVMYWYQQKSSQAPKLLFHYYDKDFNNEADTPDNFQSRRPNTSFCFLDIRSPGLGDTAMYLCATSRDPSTTGTEAFFGQGTRLTVV.

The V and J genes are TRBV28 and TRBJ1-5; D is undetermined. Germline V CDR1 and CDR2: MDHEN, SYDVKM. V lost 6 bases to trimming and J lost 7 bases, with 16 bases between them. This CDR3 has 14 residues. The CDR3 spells CASSPRGLRQPQHF. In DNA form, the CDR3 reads TGTGCCAGCAGCCCGCGCGGGCTACGACAGCCCCAGCATTTT.

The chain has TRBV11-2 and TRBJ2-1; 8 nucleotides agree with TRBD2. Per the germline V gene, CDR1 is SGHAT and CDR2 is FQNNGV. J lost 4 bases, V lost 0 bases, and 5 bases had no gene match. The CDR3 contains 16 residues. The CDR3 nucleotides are TGTGCCAGCAGCTTAGATCGAGTAGCGGGGTACAATGAGCAGTTCTTC. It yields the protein CASSLDRVAGYNEQFF. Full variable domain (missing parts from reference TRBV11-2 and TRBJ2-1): EAGVAQSPRYKIIEKRQSVAFWCNPISGHATLYWYQQILGQGPKLLIQFQNNGVVDDSQLPKDRFSAERLKGVDSTLKIQPAKLEDSAVYLCASSLDRVAGYNEQFFGPGTRLTVL.

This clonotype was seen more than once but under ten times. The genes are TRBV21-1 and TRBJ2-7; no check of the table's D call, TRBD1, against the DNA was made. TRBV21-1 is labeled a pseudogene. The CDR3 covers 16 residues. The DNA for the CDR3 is TGTGCCAGCAGCAAAGGGGATTGGGGGGCATTTTACGAGCAGTACTTC. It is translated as CASSKGDWGAFYEQYF.

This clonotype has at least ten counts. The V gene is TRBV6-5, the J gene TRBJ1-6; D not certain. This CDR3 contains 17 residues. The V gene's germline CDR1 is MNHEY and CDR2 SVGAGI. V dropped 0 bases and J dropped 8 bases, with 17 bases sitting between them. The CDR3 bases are TGTGCCAGCAGTTACTCAAGCAGGCTGAGAACCTATTCACCCCTCCACTTT. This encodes CASSYSSRLRTYSPLHF.

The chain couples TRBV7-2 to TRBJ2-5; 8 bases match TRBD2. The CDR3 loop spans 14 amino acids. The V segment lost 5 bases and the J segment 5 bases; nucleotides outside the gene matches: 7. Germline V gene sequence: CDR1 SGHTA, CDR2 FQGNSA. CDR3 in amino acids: CASSMGLGFETQYF. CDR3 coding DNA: TGTGCCAGCAGCATGGGACTAGGTTTCGAGACCCAGTACTTC.

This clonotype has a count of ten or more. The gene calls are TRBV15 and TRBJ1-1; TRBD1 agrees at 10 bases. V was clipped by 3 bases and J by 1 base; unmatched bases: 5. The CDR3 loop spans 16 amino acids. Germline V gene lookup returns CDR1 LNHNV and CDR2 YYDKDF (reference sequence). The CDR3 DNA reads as TGTGCCACCAGCAGTAGACAGGGGGCAGGGAACACTGAAGCTTTCTTT. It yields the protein CATSSRQGAGNTEAFF.